There are many counts of the clone carrying this T cell receptor (beta chain). The antigen remains undetermined. Germline V lookup: CDR1 LNHDA, CDR2 SQIVND (reference sequence). The CDR3 spans 15 residues. Trimming left V 8 bases short and J 3 bases short, with 19 bases between. These data originate in a study of early T cells in non-severe SARS-CoV-2 infection. TCRdb re-derived calls from the 5' RACE reads in MiXCR, one entry per CDR3 protein. The table lists tens of thousands of distinct CDR3 sequences, around 5.6% of them singletons, with 6.8% in the top ten. Whole-study results and caveats: Matching with VDJdb favored anti-spike CD8 responses (missing private and CD4 specificities).

Sequencing used whole blood. The TCR sequence derives from an adult who was a healthcare worker with PCR-confirmed SARS-CoV-2 infection or an uninfected control (not recorded which). This chain connects TRBV19 to TRBJ2-5; weak D call: TRBD1 (6 bases). In DNA form, the CDR3 reads TGTGCCAGTGGCCGCGATGAAGGGGGAAAAGAGACCCAGTACTTC. Residues: CASGRDEGGKETQYF.